This T cell receptor (beta chain) comes out of a study of lymphopenia after photon versus proton radiotherapy. V dropped 6 bases and J dropped 2; count of bases not matched to a gene: 8. The CDR3 is 15 amino acids. CDR1 is MNHEY and CDR2 is SVGAGI in the germline V gene. Profiled with immunoSEQ multiplex PCR; TCRdb holds only in-frame clones, not every one. The sample has roughly 8,300 clones, around 88% seen once; the top ten hold under 25%. Overall study results and limits: Post-nadir diversity loss with photons came from oligoclonal expansion, particularly CD8+ Temra cells. Proton therapy kept repertoires fairly stable, unlike photons, which gained effector/memory cells.

Points on this clone: Antigen unknown.

Sequenced here: peripheral blood, sampled from a patient treated with photon-based radiotherapy. The V call is TRBV6-5, the J call TRBJ2-3; 7 bases fit TRBD2. The clonotype was recovered from an elderly man with cholangiocarcinoma. The CDR3: CASSRSGAYTDTQYF. The DNA of the CDR3 is TGTGCCAGCAGCCGCAGCGGGGCCTACACAGATACGCAGTATTTT.